This T cell receptor beta chain was found in a study of TIL therapy for anti-PD-1-resistant metastatic lung cancer. Turning to the study itself: Median tumor mutation burden was roughly 1.4 mutations per megabase.

This clone was seen only a few times. Stated time point: pre-treatment sample, taken before nivolumab and TIL therapy. The tumor samples were excised metastases, mostly pleural nodules or supraclavicular lymph nodes. Tumors were harvested before any PD-1/PD-L1 blockade. The immunoSEQ assay was v3. Survey-level samples got approximately 1.8 million read pairs; deep-level samples got about 5-6 million. Sequencing was performed with immunoSEQ multiplex PCR; in TCRdb, only in-frame clones are kept and a portion is missing. The sample lists 95,000 or so clones, roughly 65% occurring once. Specimen: tumor tissue, collected at baseline. The sequence was collected from a person aged 25-85 years with non-small cell lung cancer.

DNA for the CDR3: TGCGCCAGCAGGGCTTCGAACACAGATACGCAGTATTTT. Translating gives CASRASNTDTQYF. The rearrangement joins TRBV10-2 to TRBJ2-3; no definite D call. Germline V gives CDR1 WSHSY, CDR2 SAAADI. The germline V and J ends were trimmed by 6 bases and 2 bases, with 9 bases remaining between them. This CDR3 is built from 13 residues.